These T cell receptor beta chains were read from a single sample in a study of CD8 T cells in ankylosing spondylitis. MiXCR, run by TCRdb on the 5' RACE reads, gives a single entry per CDR3 protein. Of fewer than 550,000 distinct CDR3 sequences listed, about 5% were seen once; the top ten hold under 4.5%. Source material: blood, either unsorted or a sorted T cell fraction (not recorded which). The receptors derive from a male donor with ankylosing spondylitis. Both conserved end residues are part of each CDR3. The order of the fields is J gene, clone size, D gene, V gene, CDR3 protein, CDR3 DNA. The D gene is left open where the match is weak. The size field is filled for only some rows; it gives once, few, many or a size class.

TRBJ2-5,many,-,TRBV25-1,CASSSPGSPQETQYF,TGTGCCAGCAGTTCCCCGGGCTCACCACAAGAGACCCAGTACTTC
TRBJ2-2,many,TRBD2,TRBV5-1,CASSILAGGPTGELFF,TGCGCCAGCAGCATCCTAGCGGGAGGGCCCACCGGGGAGCTGTTTTTT
TRBJ1-2,-,TRBD1,TRBV3-1,CASSQALGQGADGYTF,TGTGCCAGCAGCCAAGCGCTGGGACAGGGGGCCGATGGCTACACCTTC
TRBJ1-2,many,TRBD1,TRBV5-1,CASSLQAGGGYTF,TGCGCCAGCAGCTTGCAAGCAGGGGGGGGCTACACCTTC
TRBJ1-1,-,-,TRBV7-2,CASSYGRTQDAEAFF,TGTGCCAGCAGCTATGGACGGACACAAGACGCTGAAGCTTTCTTT
TRBJ2-7,-,TRBD1,TRBV20-1,CSARGGSAYEQYF,TGCAGTGCAAGAGGGGGCAGCGCCTACGAGCAGTACTTC
TRBJ2-7,many,-,TRBV12-3/TRBV12-4,CASSLGRLASEQYF,TGTGCCAGCAGCCTTGGACGCTTGGCCTCCGAGCAGTACTTC
TRBJ1-5,many,-,TRBV7-9,CASARAPVDQPQHF,TGTGCCAGCGCCCGGGCCCCAGTCGATCAGCCCCAGCATTTT
TRBJ2-7,many,-,TRBV28,CASSFPRQATPYEQYF,TGTGCCAGCAGTTTTCCCCGGCAGGCTACTCCCTACGAGCAGTACTTC
TRBJ1-6,many,-,TRBV6-2/TRBV6-3,CASSYRSSYNSPLHF,TGTGCCAGCAGTTATAGGAGCTCCTATAATTCACCCCTCCACTTT
TRBJ2-5,many,TRBD1,TRBV5-1,CASSLRSPGGETQYF,TGCGCCAGCAGCTTGAGGTCCCCAGGGGGAGAGACCCAGTACTTC
TRBJ2-7,many,-,TRBV29-1,CSVVLIMSLSEQYF,TGCAGCGTTGTCCTCATTATGTCGTTGAGCGAGCAGTACTTC
TRBJ2-6,-,-,TRBV7-3,CASSRVNSGANVLTF,TGTGCCAGCAGTAGGGTGAACTCTGGGGCCAACGTCCTGACTTTC
TRBJ2-1,many,-,TRBV20-1,CSARDRTGLSYNEQFF,TGCAGTGCTAGAGATCGGACGGGGCTCTCCTACAATGAGCAGTTCTTC
TRBJ1-5,many,-,TRBV6-2/TRBV6-3,CASSNRARQPQHF,TGTGCCAGCAGTAACAGGGCCAGGCAGCCCCAGCATTTT
TRBJ2-5,few,-,TRBV20-1,CSAVRSRETQYF,TGCAGTGCCGTCAGGAGCAGGGAGACCCAGTACTTC
TRBJ2-7,many,TRBD1,TRBV29-1,CSVGTGGYEQYF,TGCAGCGTGGGGACAGGGGGCTACGAGCAGTACTTC
TRBJ2-7,many,TRBD1,TRBV27,CASSYGTDYEQYF,TGTGCCAGCAGTTACGGGACAGACTACGAGCAGTACTTC
TRBJ1-5,many,TRBD1,TRBV7-2,CASSLDRVRQPQHF,TGTGCCAGCAGCCTGGACAGGGTTAGGCAGCCCCAGCATTTT
TRBJ2-6,many,TRBD1,TRBV29-1,CSVARTGGANVLTF,TGCAGCGTAGCCCGGACAGGTGGGGCCAACGTCCTGACTTTC
TRBJ2-7,many,-,TRBV12-3/TRBV12-4,CASGGSPYEQYF,TGTGCCAGCGGGGGCAGTCCCTACGAGCAGTACTTC
TRBJ1-4,many,-,TRBV3-1,CASSQREATNEKLFF,TGTGCCAGCAGCCAACGTGAAGCAACTAATGAAAAACTGTTTTTT